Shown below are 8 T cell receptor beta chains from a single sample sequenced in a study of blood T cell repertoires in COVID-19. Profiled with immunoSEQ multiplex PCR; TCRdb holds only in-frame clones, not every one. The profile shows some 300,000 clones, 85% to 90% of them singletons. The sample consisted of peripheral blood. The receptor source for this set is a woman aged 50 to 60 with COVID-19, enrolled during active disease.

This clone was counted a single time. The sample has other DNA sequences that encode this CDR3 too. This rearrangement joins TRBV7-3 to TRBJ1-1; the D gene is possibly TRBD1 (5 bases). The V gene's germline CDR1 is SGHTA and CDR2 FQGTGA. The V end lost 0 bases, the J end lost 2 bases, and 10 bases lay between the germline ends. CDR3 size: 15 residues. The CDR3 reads CASSLTGDRNTEAFF. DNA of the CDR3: TGTGCCAGCAGCTTAACGGGCGACAGAAACACTGAAGCTTTCTTT.

The CDR3 nucleotides are TGTGCCAGCAGCCCGGGGACTAGCGGCTCCTACGAGCAGTACTTC. Amino acids: CASSPGTSGSYEQYF. The V gene is TRBV4-2, the J gene TRBJ2-7; 11 positions agree with TRBD2. With 4 bases clipped from V and 0 bases from J, the junction kept 2 bases outside the gene matches. The CDR3 totals 15 residues. CDR1 LGHNA and CDR2 YNFKEQ come from the germline V gene.

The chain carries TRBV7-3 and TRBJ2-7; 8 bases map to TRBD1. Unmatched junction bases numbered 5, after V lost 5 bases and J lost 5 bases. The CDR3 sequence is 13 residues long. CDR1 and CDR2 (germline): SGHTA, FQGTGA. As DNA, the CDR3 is TGTGCCAGCAGCGTGGACAGGGAGGACGAGCAGTACTTC. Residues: CASSVDREDEQYF.

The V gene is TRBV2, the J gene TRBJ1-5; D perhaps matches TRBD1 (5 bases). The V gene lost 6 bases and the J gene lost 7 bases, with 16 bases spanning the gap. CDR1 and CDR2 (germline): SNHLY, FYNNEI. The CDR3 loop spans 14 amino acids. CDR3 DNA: TGTGCCAGCAGCGTCGGCGGGGCTGGGCAGCCCCAGCATTTT. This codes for CASSVGGAGQPQHF.

The CDR3 bases are TGTGCCAGCATTATGGGACTAGCGGGAAGTGAGACCCAGTACTTC. Protein: CASIMGLAGSETQYF. This chain joins TRBV6-5 and TRBJ2-5; 13 bases align to TRBD2. Germline V gives CDR1 MNHEY, CDR2 SVGAGI. The CDR3 contains 15 residues. The junction had 7 bases not matched to a gene; V was cut back by 7 bases and J by 5 bases.

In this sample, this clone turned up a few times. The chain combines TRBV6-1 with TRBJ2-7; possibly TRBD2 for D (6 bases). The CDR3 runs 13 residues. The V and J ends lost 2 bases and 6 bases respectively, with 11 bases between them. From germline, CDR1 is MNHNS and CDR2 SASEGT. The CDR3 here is CASSEQRVAEQYF. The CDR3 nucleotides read TGTGCCAGCAGTGAACAGCGGGTCGCCGAGCAGTACTTC.

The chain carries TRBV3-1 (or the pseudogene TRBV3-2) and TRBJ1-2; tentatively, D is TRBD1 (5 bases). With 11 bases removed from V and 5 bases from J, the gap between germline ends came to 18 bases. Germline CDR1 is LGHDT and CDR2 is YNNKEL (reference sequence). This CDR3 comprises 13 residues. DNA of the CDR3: TGTGCCTGTGGGGATAAGGGGCGATATGGCTACACCTTC. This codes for CACGDKGRYGYTF.

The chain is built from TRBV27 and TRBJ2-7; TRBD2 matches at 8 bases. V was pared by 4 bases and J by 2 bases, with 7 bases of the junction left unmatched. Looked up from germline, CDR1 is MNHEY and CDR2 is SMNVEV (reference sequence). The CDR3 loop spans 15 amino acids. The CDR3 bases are TGTGCCAGCAGTTCTCTAGCGGGTTTACCCTACGAGCAGTACTTC. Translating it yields CASSSLAGLPYEQYF.